The entry below describes one T cell receptor beta chain. Its specificity is not known. This CDR3 spans 16 amino acids. The ends were cut back, 3 bases at V and 2 bases at J, with 17 bases in the middle. The sample is drawn from a study of identical twins. Notes on the study in general: Among out-of-frame alpha sequences shared by twins, low generation probability occurred in excess. Models underpredicted monozygotic twin sharing of out-of-frame TCR alpha. Excess sharing by twins proved weaker in beta out-of-frame sequences.

A template switching step contributed a universal primer site, while unique molecular identifiers were present in the cDNA. Each CDR3 protein gets one entry after TCRdb re-called the 5' RACE reads with MiXCR. The sample comprises fewer than 250,000 distinct CDR3 sequences, 7.5% of which are singletons, and roughly 5% rests with the top ten. The same data also went into a second study, on yellow fever vaccine responses in identical twins.

The sample taken for sequencing was CD8+ T cells sorted from blood. The TCR comes from a woman aged 18-30 years in good health. The rearrangement joins TRBV12-3 or TRBV12-4 to TRBJ2-7, with TRBD1 as a possible D gene (5 bases). The CDR3 DNA follows: TGTGCCAGCAGTTTTTTCATCGCAGGGCCCACCTACGAGCAGTACTTC. This encodes CASSFFIAGPTYEQYF.